The entry below describes one T cell receptor (beta chain). The CDR3 covers 13 residues. Trimming took off 7 bases at V and 0 bases at J, with 7 bases between the two ends. Germline V gene data show CDR1 as SNHLY and CDR2 as FYNNEI. The entry originates in a study of blood T cell repertoires in COVID-19. Study-wide context: PBMCs, B-cell-depleted T cells, or T cells were the source of the cDNA or gDNA that made up the material.

Repertoires were generated with immunoSEQ multiplex PCR, while TCRdb's copy carries only in-frame clones and drops some. Of 75,000 to 90,000 clones listed, approximately 80% are singletons. This receptor was obtained from a man older than 75 with active or convalescent COVID-19. Sequencing used peripheral blood. This chain joins TRBV2 and TRBJ1-5, with D possibly matching TRBD1 (5 bases). The CDR3: CASIRDSNQPQHF. In DNA form, the CDR3 reads TGTGCCAGCATCAGGGATAGCAATCAGCCCCAGCATTTT. The full variable domain, its missing parts supplied by reference TRBV2 and TRBJ1-5, is EPEVTQTPSHQVTQMGQEVILRCVPISNHLYFYWYRQILGQKVEFLVSFYNNEISEKSEIFDDQFSVERPDGSNFTLKIRSTKLEDSAMYFCASIRDSNQPQHFGDGTRLSIL.